This T cell receptor beta chain was obtained from a study of post-analysis software for immune sequencing data. Study-wide results and caveats: Relative to controls, patients had about 5 TRBV segments at higher frequency, with TRBV5-6, TRBV5-1 and TRBV20-1 among these.

This CDR3 region has 13 residues. Germline assignment: CDR1 MNHNS and CDR2 SASEGT. Included in the TCR beta cDNA libraries were unique molecular identifiers. One entry per CDR3 protein, called by TCRdb with MiXCR from the PCR reads. Here the sample spans approximately 460,000 distinct CDR3 sequences, around 40% being singletons. For this clonotype: Its antigen is unidentified.

The TCR originated in a girl aged 5-17 years with multiple sclerosis. Sequenced sample: blood. The chain has TRBV6-1 and TRBJ2-4; a weak D match, TRBD1 (5 bases). The J call could be wrong; TRBJ2-7 is a better fit for the DNA end. The CDR3 DNA reads as TGTGCCAGCAGTGGACAGCTAACCTACGAGCAGTACTTC. It is translated as CASSGQLTYEQYF.